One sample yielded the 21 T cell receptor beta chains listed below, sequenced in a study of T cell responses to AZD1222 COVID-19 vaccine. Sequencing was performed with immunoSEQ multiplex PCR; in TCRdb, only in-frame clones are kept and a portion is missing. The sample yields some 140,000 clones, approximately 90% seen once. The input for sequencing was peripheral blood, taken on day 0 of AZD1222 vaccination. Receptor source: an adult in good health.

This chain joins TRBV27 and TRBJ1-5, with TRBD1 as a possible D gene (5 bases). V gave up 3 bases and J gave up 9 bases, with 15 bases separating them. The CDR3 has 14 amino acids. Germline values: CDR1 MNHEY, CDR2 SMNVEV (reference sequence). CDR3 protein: CASSFRGPLGPQHF. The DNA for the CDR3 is TGTGCCAGCAGTTTTCGGGGACCCCTAGGGCCCCAGCATTTT.

In DNA, the CDR3 is TGTGCCAGCAGCAAGACAGGGGCCAGCTACAATGAGCAGTTCTTC. It encodes CASSKTGASYNEQFF. The V and J genes are TRBV7-8 and TRBJ2-1; the match to TRBD1 covers 8 bases. The length of the CDR3 is 15 residues. CDR1 is SGHVS, CDR2 FQNEAQ, per germline. With 5 bases clipped from V and 3 bases from J, the junction kept 6 bases outside the gene matches.

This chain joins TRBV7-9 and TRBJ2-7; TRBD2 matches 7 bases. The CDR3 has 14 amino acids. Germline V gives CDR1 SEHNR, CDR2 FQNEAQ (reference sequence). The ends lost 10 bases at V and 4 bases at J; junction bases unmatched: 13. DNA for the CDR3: TGTGCCACCGAGGGGAGGGGTTGGGGATACGAGCAGTACTTC. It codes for CATEGRGWGYEQYF.

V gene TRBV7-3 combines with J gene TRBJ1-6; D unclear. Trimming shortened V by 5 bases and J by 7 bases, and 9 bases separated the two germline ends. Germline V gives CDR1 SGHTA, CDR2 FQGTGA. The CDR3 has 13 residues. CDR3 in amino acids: CASSEQGNSPLHF. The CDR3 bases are TGTGCCAGCAGCGAGCAAGGAAATTCACCCCTCCACTTT.

CDR3 bases: TGCGCCACCGGCCTAGCGGGAGGAAAAGATACGCAGTATTTT. It is translated as CATGLAGGKDTQYF. The chain joins TRBV5-1 to TRBJ2-3, with TRBD2 matching 11 bases. The CDR3 totals 14 residues. V trimming: 9 bases; J trimming: 5 bases; junction bases outside the gene matches: 8. Germline lookup yields CDR1 SGHRS and CDR2 YFSETQ.

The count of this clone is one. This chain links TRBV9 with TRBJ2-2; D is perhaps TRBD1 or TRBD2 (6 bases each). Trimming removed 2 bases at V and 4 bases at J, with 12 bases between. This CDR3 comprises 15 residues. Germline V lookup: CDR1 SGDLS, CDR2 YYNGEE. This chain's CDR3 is CASSVRGPVTGELFF. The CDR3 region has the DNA TGTGCCAGCAGCGTTCGGGGGCCGGTCACCGGGGAGCTGTTTTTT.

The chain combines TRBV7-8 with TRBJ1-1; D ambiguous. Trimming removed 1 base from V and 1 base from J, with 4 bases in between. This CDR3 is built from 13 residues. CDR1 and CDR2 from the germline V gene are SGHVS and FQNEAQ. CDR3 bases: TGTGCCAGCAGCTTAGGTACGAACACTGAAGCTTTCTTT. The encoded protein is CASSLGTNTEAFF. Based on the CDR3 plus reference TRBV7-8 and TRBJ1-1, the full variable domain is GAGVSQSPRYKVAKRGQDVALRCDPISGHVSLFWYQQALGQGPEFLTYFQNEAQLDKSGLPSDRFFAERPEGSVSTLKIQRTQQEDSAVYLCASSLGTNTEAFFGQGTRLTVV.

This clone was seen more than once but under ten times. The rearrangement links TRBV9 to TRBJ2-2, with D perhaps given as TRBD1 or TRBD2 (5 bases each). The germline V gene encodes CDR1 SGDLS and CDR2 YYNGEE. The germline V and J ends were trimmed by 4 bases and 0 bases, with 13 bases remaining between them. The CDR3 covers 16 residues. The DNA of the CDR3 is TGTGCCAGCAGCATGGGGACGGGTACGAACACCGGGGAGCTGTTTTTT. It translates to CASSMGTGTNTGELFF.

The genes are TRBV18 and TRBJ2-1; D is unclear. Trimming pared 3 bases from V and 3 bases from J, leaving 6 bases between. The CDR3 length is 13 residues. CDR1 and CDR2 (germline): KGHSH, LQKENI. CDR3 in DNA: TGTGCCAGCTCACCGACCTACTACAATGAGCAGTTCTTC. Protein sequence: CASSPTYYNEQFF.

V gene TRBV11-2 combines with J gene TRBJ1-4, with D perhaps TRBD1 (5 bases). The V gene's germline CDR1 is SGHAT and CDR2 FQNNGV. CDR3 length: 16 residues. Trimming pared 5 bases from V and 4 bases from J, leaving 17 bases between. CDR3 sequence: CASSEGLDGYNEKLFF. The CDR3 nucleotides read TGTGCCAGCAGCGAGGGGCTGGACGGATATAATGAAAAACTGTTTTTT.

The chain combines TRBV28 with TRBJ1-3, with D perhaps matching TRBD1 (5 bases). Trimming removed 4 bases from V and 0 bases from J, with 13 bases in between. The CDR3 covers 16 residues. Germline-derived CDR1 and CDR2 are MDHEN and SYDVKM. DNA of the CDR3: TGTGCCAGCAGTTGGGGCACCGCCCTCTCTGGAAACACCATATATTTT. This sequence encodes CASSWGTALSGNTIYF.

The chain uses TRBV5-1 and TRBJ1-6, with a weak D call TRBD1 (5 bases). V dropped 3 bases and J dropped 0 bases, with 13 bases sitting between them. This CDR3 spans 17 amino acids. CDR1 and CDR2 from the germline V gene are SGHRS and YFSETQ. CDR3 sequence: CASSSGPQSSYNSPLHF. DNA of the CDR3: TGCGCCAGCAGCTCGGGACCGCAGAGCTCCTATAATTCACCCCTCCACTTT. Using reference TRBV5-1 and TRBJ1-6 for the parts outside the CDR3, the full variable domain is KAGVTQTPRYLIKTRGQQVTLSCSPISGHRSVSWYQQTPGQGLQFLFEYFSETQRNKGNFPGRFSGRQFSNSRSEMNVSTLELGDSALYLCASSSGPQSSYNSPLHFGNGTRLTVT.

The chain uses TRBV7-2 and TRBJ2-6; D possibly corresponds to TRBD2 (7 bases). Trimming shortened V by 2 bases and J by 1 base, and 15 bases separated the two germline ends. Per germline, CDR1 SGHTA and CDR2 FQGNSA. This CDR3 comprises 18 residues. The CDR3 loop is CASSLQSGDYSGANVLTF. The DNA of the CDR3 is TGTGCCAGCAGCTTACAATCAGGGGACTATTCTGGGGCCAACGTCCTGACTTTC. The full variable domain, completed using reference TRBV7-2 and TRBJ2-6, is GAGVSQSPSNKVTEKGKDVELRCDPISGHTALYWYRQSLGQGLEFLIYFQGNSAPDKSGLPSDRFSAERTGGSVSTLTIQRTQQEDSAVYLCASSLQSGDYSGANVLTFGAGSRLTVL.

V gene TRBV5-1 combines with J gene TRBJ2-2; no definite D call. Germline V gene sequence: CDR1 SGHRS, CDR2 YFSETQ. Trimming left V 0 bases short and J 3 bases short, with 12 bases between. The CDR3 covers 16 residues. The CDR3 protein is CASSLAPRLDTGELFF. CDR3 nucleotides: TGCGCCAGCAGCTTGGCCCCCCGATTAGACACCGGGGAGCTGTTTTTT.

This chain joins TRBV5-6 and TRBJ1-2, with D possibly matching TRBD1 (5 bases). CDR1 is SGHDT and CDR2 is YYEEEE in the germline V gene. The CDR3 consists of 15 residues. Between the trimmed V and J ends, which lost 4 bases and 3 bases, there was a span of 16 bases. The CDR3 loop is CASSRGGGPYYGYTF. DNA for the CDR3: TGTGCCAGCAGCAGGGGCGGAGGGCCCTACTATGGCTACACCTTC. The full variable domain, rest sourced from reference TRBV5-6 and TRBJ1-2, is DAGVTQSPTHLIKTRGQQVTLRCSPKSGHDTVSWYQQALGQGPQFIFQYYEEEERQRGNFPDRFSGHQFPNYSSELNVNALLLGDSALYLCASSRGGGPYYGYTFGSGTRLTVV.

The CDR3 region has the DNA TGTGCCAGCAGCTTGGGGGGACTAGCGGGGCCCTACGAGCAGTACTTC. It yields the protein CASSLGGLAGPYEQYF. J is TRBJ2-7 and V is TRBV5-4, with 13 bases lining up with TRBD2. J gave up 2 bases and V 0 bases, and 2 bases lay outside the gene matches. The CDR3 has 16 amino acids. Germline V gene data show CDR1 as SGHNT and CDR2 as YYREEE (reference sequence). The whole variable domain, filled in from reference TRBV5-4 and TRBJ2-7, reads ETGVTQSPTHLIKTRGQQVTLRCSSQSGHNTVSWYQQALGQGPQFIFQYYREEENGRGNFPPRFSGLQFPNYSSELNVNALELDDSALYLCASSLGGLAGPYEQYFGPGTRLTVT.

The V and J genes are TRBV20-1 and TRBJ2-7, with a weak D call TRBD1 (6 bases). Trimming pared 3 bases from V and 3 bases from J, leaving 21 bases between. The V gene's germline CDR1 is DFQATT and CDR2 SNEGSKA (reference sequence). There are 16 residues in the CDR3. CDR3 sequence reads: CSASLNLGGSRYEQYF. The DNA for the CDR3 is TGCAGTGCTAGTTTAAATTTAGGGGGAAGTCGCTACGAGCAGTACTTC.

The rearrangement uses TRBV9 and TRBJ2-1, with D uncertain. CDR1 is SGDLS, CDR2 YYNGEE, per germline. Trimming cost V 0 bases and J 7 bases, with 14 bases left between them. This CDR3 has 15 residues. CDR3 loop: CASSVEGQRGNEQFF. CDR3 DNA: TGTGCCAGCAGCGTAGAGGGTCAGCGAGGAAATGAGCAGTTCTTC.

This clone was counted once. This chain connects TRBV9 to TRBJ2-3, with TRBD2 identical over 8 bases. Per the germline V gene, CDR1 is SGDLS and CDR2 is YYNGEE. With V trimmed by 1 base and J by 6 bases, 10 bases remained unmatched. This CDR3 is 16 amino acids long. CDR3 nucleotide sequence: TGTGCCAGCAGCGTATATCCTAGCGGCGGGGGGGATACGCAGTATTTT. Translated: CASSVYPSGGGDTQYF.

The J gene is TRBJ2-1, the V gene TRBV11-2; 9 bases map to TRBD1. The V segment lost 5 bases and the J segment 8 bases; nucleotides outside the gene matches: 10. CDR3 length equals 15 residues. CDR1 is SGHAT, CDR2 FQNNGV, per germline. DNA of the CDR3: TGTGCCAGCAGCCCGGGGGCGACAGGGGGACATGAGCAGTTCTTC. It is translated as CASSPGATGGHEQFF.

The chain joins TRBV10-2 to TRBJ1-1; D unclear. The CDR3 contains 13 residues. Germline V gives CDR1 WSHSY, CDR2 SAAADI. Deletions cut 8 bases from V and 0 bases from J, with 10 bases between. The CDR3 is CASQAGLNTEAFF. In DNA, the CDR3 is TGCGCCAGCCAGGCCGGGCTGAACACTGAAGCTTTCTTT.